This T cell receptor (beta chain) was sequenced in a study of beta chain features in type 1 diabetes. Regarding the study as a whole: A cDNA-based sequencing approach could over-represent cells with high TCR expression.

This clone was observed at least ten times. Its target is unknown. Germline-derived CDR1 and CDR2 are SGHNT and YYREEE (reference sequence). This CDR3 comprises 14 residues. V lost 9 bases, J lost 5 bases, and 20 bases lay in between. Expressed TCRB transcripts were sequenced after all isolated RNA was converted to cDNA. Repertoires were generated with immunoSEQ multiplex PCR, while TCRdb's copy carries only in-frame clones and drops some. The table has about 160,000 clones, roughly 9% seen once; the top ten hold under 2.5%. V usage is TRBV5-4 and J usage is TRBJ2-5; possible D gene TRBD2, 7 bases. This TCR derives from a woman younger than 35 in good health. The sample was central memory CD4+ T cells from blood. This CDR3 reads CATGRPGEGETQYF. The CDR3 DNA reads TGTGCCACCGGACGTCCAGGGGAGGGGGAGACCCAGTACTTC.